The 10 T cell receptor beta chains below come from one sample, sequenced in a study of response to subunit inactivated influenza vaccine. TCRdb redid the calling of the RT-PCR reads with MiXCR, one entry per CDR3 protein. The table shows around 570,000 distinct CDR3 sequences, with less than 8% occurring only once. Sequencing used PBMCs from blood, obtained approximately 25 months after vaccination. The receptors come from a man between 45 and 75 years old who received an inactivated influenza vaccine.

This clonotype was picked up many times. This chain links TRBV7-9 with TRBJ2-3; 13 nucleotides match TRBD2. Germline CDR1 SEHNR, CDR2 FQNEAQ (reference sequence). CDR3 size: 16 residues. The junction had 6 bases not matched to a gene; V was cut back by 5 bases and J by 4 bases. CDR3 sequence: CASSHGLAGAADTQYF. In nucleotides, the CDR3 is TGTGCCAGCAGCCACGGACTAGCGGGAGCGGCAGATACGCAGTATTTT.

The V and J genes are TRBV30 and TRBJ2-5, with TRBD1 matching over 9 bases. The germline gives CDR1 GTSNPN, CDR2 SVGIG (reference sequence). Losses at the gene ends were 2 bases for V and 4 bases for J; bases not matched to a gene: 2. The CDR3 totals 13 residues. The CDR3 loop is CAWSRDRVETQYF. The CDR3 DNA reads as TGTGCCTGGAGTAGGGACAGGGTAGAGACCCAGTACTTC.

The CDR3 loop is CASSQGIIGDNQPQHF. The CDR3 coding sequence is TGTGCCAGCAGCCAAGGAATTATCGGGGACAATCAGCCCCAGCATTTT. This chain links TRBV4-2 with TRBJ1-5; D is undetermined. Trimming left V 1 base short and J 3 bases short, with 13 bases between. Germline V lookup: CDR1 LGHNA, CDR2 YNFKEQ. The CDR3 loop spans 16 amino acids.

This clonotype was detected ten times or more. The chain combines TRBV20-1 with TRBJ2-5; TRBD2 matches at 9 bases. Germline CDR1 reads DFQATT; CDR2 reads SNEGSKA (reference sequence). CDR3 length: 15 residues. V lost 0 bases to trimming and J lost 5 bases; unmatched junction nucleotides: 7. Here the CDR3 reads CSARDSSGSRETQYF. The CDR3 DNA reads as TGCAGTGCTAGAGATAGTAGCGGGAGTCGGGAGACCCAGTACTTC.

This clonotype was counted a few times. This chain uses TRBV14 with TRBJ2-1; D unclear. The V end was cut by 5 bases, the J end by 8 bases, with 7 bases between. The CDR3 runs 11 residues. Germline V gene lookup returns CDR1 SGHDN and CDR2 FVKESK. The DNA for the CDR3 is TGTGCCAGCAGCGCGTTCGATGAGCAGTTCTTC. Residues: CASSAFDEQFF.

This clonotype was counted a few times. The chain employs TRBV4-2 and TRBJ2-1, with D possibly matching TRBD1 (6 bases). V was pared by 0 bases and J by 5 bases, with 8 bases between. From germline, CDR1 is LGHNA and CDR2 YNFKEQ. This CDR3 has 14 amino acids. The CDR3 DNA is TGTGCCAGCAGCCAAGACAGGGGAAACAATGAGCAGTTCTTC. This codes for CASSQDRGNNEQFF.

This clonotype was observed a handful of times. The V call is TRBV9, the J call TRBJ1-2; TRBD1 matches 9 bases. The CDR3 contains 16 residues. CDR1 is SGDLS and CDR2 is YYNGEE in the germline V gene. After removal of 3 bases from V and 0 bases from J, the junction contained 6 bases not matched to a gene. CDR3 in amino acids: CASSGGTGTANYGYTF. In DNA form, the CDR3 reads TGTGCCAGCAGCGGTGGGACAGGGACCGCTAACTATGGCTACACCTTC. Supplemented by reference TRBV9 and TRBJ1-2, the full variable domain reads DSGVTQTPKHLITATGQRVTLRCSPRSGDLSVYWYQQSLDQGLQFLIQYYNGEERAKGNILERFSAQQFPDLHSELNLSSLELGDSALYFCASSGGTGTANYGYTFGSGTRLTVV.

Concerning this clonotype itself: This CDR3 fails to terminate in the conserved phenylalanine or tryptophan, so it likely reflects a read error. The DNA is left out, because the CDR3 cannot be placed on it with certainty; the CDR3 is given as TCRdb lists it. The chain employs TRBV4-2 and TRBJ2-7. The length of the CDR3 is 10 amino acids, counting both ends. The V gene's germline CDR1 is LGHNA and CDR2 YNFKEQ. CDR3 amino acids: CASSLDWVML.

In this sample, this clonotype turned up a few times. This sequence joins TRBV7-8 and TRBJ1-2, with D uncertain. The CDR3 has 14 amino acids. Germline assignment: CDR1 SGHVS and CDR2 FQNEAQ. The V end lost 5 bases, the J end lost 1 base, and 11 bases lay between the germline ends. The CDR3 DNA reads TGTGCCAGCAGCGCACAGAGATTTAACTATGGCTACACCTTC. It encodes CASSAQRFNYGYTF.

This clonotype has ten or more counts. V gene TRBV4-1 combines with J gene TRBJ2-2; D could derive from TRBD1 or TRBD2 (5 bases each). The germline V and J ends were trimmed by 3 bases and 4 bases, with 24 bases remaining between them. The CDR3 spans 19 residues. Germline CDR1 and CDR2: MGHRA and YSYEKL. CDR3 region: CASSQDQLMGHGGTGELFF. The CDR3 nucleotides are TGCGCCAGCAGCCAGGACCAACTGATGGGGCATGGGGGCACCGGGGAGCTGTTTTTT.